Detailed here is one TCR beta chain. The data were taken from a study of shared clonotypes between healthy human individuals. There are 17 residues in the CDR3. V was pared by 4 bases and J by 0 bases, with 17 bases between. The V gene's germline CDR1 is MNHNS and CDR2 SASEGT. CD4+ cells yielded CD45RA+ naive and CD45RA-negative memory subsets. The repertoire was sequenced with immunoSEQ multiplex PCR; TCRdb's copy has only in-frame clones and lacks some. The sample includes about 360,000 clones, around 79% of them seen just once. The sequencing sample was made of memory CD4+ T cells sorted from blood. As to subset: CD45RA-negative fraction. The chain joins TRBV6-1 to TRBJ2-3; D is unresolved. The sequence was collected from a man younger than 45 in good health. The CDR3 loop reads CASSVRSQALSTDTQYF. The CDR3 DNA is TGTGCCAGCAGTGTACGGTCGCAGGCGTTGAGCACAGATACGCAGTATTTT.